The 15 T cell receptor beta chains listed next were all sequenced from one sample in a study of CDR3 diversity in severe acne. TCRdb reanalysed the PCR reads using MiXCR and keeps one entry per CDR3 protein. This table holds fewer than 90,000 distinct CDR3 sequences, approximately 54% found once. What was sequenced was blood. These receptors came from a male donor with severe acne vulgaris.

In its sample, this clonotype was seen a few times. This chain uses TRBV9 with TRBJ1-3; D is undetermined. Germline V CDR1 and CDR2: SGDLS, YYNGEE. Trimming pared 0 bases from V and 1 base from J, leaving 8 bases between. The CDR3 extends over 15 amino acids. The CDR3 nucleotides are TGTGCCAGCAGCGTAGGCGAAGCTTCTGGAAACACCATATATTTT. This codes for CASSVGEASGNTIYF.

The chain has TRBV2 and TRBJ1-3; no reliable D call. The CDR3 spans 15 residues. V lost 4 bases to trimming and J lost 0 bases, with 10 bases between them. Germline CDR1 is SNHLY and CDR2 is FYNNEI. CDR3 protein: CASSAGSSSGNTIYF. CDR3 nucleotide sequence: TGTGCCAGCAGTGCAGGATCTAGCTCTGGAAACACCATATATTTT.

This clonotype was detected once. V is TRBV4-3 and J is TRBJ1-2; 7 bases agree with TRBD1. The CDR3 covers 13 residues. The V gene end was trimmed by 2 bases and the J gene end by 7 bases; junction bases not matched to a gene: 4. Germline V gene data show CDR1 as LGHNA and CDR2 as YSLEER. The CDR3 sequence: CASSQTGDGGYTF. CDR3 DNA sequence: TGCGCCAGCAGCCAAACAGGGGACGGTGGCTACACCTTC.

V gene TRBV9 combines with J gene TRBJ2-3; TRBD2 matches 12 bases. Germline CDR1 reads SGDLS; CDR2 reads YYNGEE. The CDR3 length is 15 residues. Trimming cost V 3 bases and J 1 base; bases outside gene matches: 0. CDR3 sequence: CASSASGRGTDTQYF. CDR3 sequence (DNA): TGTGCCAGCAGCGCTAGCGGGAGGGGCACAGATACGCAGTATTTT.

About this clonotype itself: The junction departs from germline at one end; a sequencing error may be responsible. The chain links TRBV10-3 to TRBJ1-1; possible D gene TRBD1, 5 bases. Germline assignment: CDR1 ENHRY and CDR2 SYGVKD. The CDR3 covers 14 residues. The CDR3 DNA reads TGTGCCAGCAGTTTTTCAGGGCAGAACACTGAAGCTTTCTTT. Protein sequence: CASSFSGQNTEAFF.

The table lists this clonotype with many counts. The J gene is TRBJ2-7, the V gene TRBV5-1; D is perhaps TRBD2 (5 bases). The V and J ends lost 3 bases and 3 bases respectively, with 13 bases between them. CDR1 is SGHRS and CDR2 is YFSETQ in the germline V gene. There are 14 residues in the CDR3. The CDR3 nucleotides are TGCGCCAGCAGCTCCCTGGAGGTAGACTACGAGCAGTACTTC. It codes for CASSSLEVDYEQYF.

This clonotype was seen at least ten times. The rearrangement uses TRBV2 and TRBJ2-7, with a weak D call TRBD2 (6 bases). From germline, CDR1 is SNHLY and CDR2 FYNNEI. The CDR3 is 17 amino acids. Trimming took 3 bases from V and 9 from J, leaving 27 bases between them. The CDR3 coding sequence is TGTGCCAGCAGTGACGTTACGTACCCAGTAGGAGGGAGCGGGCAGTACGTC. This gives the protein CASSDVTYPVGGSGQYV.

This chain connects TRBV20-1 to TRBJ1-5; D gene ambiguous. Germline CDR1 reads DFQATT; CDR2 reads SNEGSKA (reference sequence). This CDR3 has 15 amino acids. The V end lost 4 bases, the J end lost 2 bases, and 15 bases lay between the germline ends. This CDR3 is CSANAGAAGNQPQHF. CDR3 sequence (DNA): TGCAGTGCTAATGCAGGAGCTGCGGGCAATCAGCCCCAGCATTTT.

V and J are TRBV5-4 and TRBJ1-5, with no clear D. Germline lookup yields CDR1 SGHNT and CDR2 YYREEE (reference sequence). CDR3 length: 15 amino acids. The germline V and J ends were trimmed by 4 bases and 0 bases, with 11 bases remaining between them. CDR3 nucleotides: TGTGCCAGCAGCAAGGACCCCTATAGCAATCAGCCCCAGCATTTT. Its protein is CASSKDPYSNQPQHF.

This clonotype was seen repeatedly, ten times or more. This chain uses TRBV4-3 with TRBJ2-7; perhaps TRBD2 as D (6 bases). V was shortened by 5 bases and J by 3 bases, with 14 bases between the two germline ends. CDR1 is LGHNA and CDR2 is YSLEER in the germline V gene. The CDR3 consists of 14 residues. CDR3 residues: CASSTGLAGYEQYF. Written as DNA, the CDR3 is TGCGCCAGCAGCACGGGACTCGCTGGCTACGAGCAGTACTTC.

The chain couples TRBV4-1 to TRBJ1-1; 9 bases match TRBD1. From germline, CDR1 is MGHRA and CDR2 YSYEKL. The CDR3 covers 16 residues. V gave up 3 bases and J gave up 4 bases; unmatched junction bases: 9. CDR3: CASSQGTGRGSTEAFF. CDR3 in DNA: TGCGCCAGCAGCCAGGGGACAGGGAGAGGGAGCACTGAAGCTTTCTTT.

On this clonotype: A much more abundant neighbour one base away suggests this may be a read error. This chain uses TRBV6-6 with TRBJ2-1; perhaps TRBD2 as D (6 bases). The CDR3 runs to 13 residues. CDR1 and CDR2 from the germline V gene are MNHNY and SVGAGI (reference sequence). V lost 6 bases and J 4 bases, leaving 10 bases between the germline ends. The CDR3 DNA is TGTGCCAGCAGCCCCGGGAGATACAATGAGCAGTTCTTC. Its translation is CASSPGRYNEQFF.

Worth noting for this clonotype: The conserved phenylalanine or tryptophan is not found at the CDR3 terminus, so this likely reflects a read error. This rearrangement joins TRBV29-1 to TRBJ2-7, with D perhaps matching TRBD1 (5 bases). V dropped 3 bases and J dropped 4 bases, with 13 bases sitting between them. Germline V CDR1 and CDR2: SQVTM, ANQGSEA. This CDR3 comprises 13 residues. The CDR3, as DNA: TGCAGCGTTGAGGCAGGGTCGAGGTACGAGCAGTACCTC. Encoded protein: CSVEAGSRYEQYL.

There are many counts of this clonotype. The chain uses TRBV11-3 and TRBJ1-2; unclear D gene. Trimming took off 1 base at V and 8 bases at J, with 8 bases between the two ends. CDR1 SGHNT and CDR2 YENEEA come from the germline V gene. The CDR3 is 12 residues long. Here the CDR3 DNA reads TGTGCCAGCAGCTTAGGGTATCTAGGCTACACCTTC. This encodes CASSLGYLGYTF.

In DNA form, the CDR3 reads TGCAGCGTTGAAGTGAACACCGGGGAGCTGTTTTTT. Its protein is CSVEVNTGELFF. The chain has TRBV29-1 and TRBJ2-2, with unresolved D. Trimming removed 1 base from V and 1 base from J, with 1 base in between. CDR1 and CDR2 from the germline V gene are SQVTM and ANQGSEA. The CDR3 extends over 12 amino acids.